This T cell receptor (beta chain) was captured in a study of cytomegalovirus exposure and HLA in healthy donors. Details on this clone: As yet, its antigen is unknown.

General study points: There were some public TCRs occurring in many donors, but most TCR sequences were rare.

Primers: 60 Vbeta forward and 13 Jbeta reverse. The table came from immunoSEQ multiplex PCR; TCRdb's copy has only in-frame clones and leaves some out. The sample lists some 91,000 clones, roughly 86% seen once, with 9.2% in the top ten. Material: PBMCs. The receptor was derived from a man aged 25-40 years in good health and CMV-seropositive.

The CDR3 DNA reads as TGTGCCAGCAGTTTGGTCAGGGAACACGAGCAGTACTTC. Translation: CASSLVREHEQYF. This chain connects TRBV28 to TRBJ2-7, with a weak D call TRBD1 (5 bases). Germline CDR1 and CDR2: MDHEN and SYDVKM. The CDR3 contains 13 residues. V gave up 3 bases and J gave up 5 bases, with 11 bases separating them. Together with reference TRBV28 and TRBJ2-7, the CDR3 gives the full variable domain: DVKVTQSSRYLVKRTGEKVFLECVQDMDHENMFWYRQDPGLGLRLIYFSYDVKMKEKGDIPEGYSVSREKKERFSLILESASTNQTSMYLCASSLVREHEQYFGPGTRLTVT.